The sequence of this T cell receptor (beta chain) was determined in a study of tumor-infiltrating lymphocytes in primary liver carcinoma. Study-wide context: In every tissue type, samples returned a similar yield of roughly 3.5 to 8 million productive TCRbeta reads.

The germline V gene encodes CDR1 MNHNS and CDR2 SASEGT. The CDR3 runs 15 residues. Trimming stripped 0 bases from V and 10 bases from J, with 16 bases between. Unsorted bulk tissue, about 17-33 mg of it, served as the source for co-extraction of RNA and DNA. Every tumor yielded five separate sampled regions. Total RNA (approximately 450 ng) served as template for TCR beta cDNA synthesis primed by a constant-region primer. Slightly modified ARM-PCR with three nested multiplex PCR rounds yielded TCR beta libraries. TRBV1-TRBV30 forward and Cbeta reverse primers drove the first two approximately 10-cycle rounds. MiXCR, run by TCRdb on the multiplex PCR reads, gives a single entry per CDR3 protein. Seen here are 80,000 or so distinct CDR3 sequences, 65% to 75% observed once, and the top ten hold around 15%.

Material: liver tumor tissue from sampling region 4. Indicated subset: tumor region T4, right-lateral pole. This chain links TRBV6-1 with TRBJ1-3, with D possibly matching TRBD1 (6 bases). The source is a woman aged 60 to 75 with primary liver carcinoma and hepatitis B virus infection. This chain's CDR3 is CASSEAGGYYGTIYF. The CDR3 coding sequence is TGTGCCAGCAGTGAAGCGGGGGGCTACTATGGAACCATATATTTT.